This T cell receptor beta chain was documented in a study of OX40 agonist ivuxolimab in advanced cancers. Worth noting for this clone: The antigen remains undetermined.

The study, taken as a whole, reports: Antigen specificity was not determined for the expanded peripheral T cells.

This CDR3 has 13 amino acids. Germline CDR1 and CDR2: SGHNT and YYREEE (reference sequence). Trimming shortened V by 2 bases and J by 5 bases, and 11 bases separated the two germline ends. Any history of autoimmune disease or systemic immunosuppression disqualified patients. Generated by immunoSEQ multiplex PCR, the TCRdb table keeps only in-frame clones and is missing some. Altogether approximately 76,000 clones are present, more than 75% being singletons, with the ten largest covering around 0.8%. Here the sequenced sample was CD4+ or CD8+ T cells sorted from blood, taken in a trial of the OX40 agonist ivuxolimab. The TCR originated in an adult with an advanced solid tumor such as melanoma, head and neck, liver or kidney cancer. The gene calls are TRBV5-4 and TRBJ2-7; TRBD1 might be the D (5 bases). The CDR3 protein is CASSLAGRNEQYF. The CDR3 DNA sequence: TGTGCCAGCAGCTTAGCAGGGCGCAACGAGCAGTACTTC.